The clone carrying this T cell receptor (beta chain) has just a few counts. The CDR3 has 14 residues. Germline V gene lookup returns CDR1 SSHAT and CDR2 FNYEAQ (reference sequence). With 5 bases clipped from V and 7 bases from J, the junction kept 7 bases outside the gene matches. These data come from a study of cytomegalovirus exposure and HLA in healthy donors. The study ran its PCR with 60 Vbeta and 13 Jbeta primers. Using immunoSEQ multiplex PCR, the repertoire was profiled, and TCRdb retains in-frame clones only, with some absent. The sample records 95,000 to 150,000 clones, around 65% being singletons.

The V call is TRBV7-7, the J call TRBJ2-2; TRBD1 matches 7 bases. The sample comprised PBMCs. The source is a man aged 18 to 29 in good health and CMV-seronegative. This chain's CDR3 is CASSPTRTGGELFF. The CDR3 region has the DNA TGTGCCAGCAGCCCCACACGGACAGGCGGGGAGCTGTTTTTT.